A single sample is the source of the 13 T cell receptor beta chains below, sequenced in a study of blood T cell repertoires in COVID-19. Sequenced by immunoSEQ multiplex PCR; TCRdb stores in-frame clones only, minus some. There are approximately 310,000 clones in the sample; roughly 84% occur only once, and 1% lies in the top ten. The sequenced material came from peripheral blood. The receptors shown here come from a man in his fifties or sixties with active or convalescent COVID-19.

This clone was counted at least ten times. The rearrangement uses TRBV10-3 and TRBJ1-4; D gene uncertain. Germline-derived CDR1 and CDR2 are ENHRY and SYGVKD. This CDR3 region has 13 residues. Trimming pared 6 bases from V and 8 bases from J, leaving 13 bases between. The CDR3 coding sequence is TGTGCCATCAGAGGCGGCGATAGCGAAAAACTGTTTTTT. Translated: CAIRGGDSEKLFF.

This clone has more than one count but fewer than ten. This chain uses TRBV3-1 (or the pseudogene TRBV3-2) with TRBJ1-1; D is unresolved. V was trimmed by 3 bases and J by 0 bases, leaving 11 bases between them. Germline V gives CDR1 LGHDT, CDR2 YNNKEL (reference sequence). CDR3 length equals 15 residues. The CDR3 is CASSQPDGMNTEAFF. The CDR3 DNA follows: TGTGCCAGCAGCCAGCCCGACGGGATGAACACTGAAGCTTTCTTT.

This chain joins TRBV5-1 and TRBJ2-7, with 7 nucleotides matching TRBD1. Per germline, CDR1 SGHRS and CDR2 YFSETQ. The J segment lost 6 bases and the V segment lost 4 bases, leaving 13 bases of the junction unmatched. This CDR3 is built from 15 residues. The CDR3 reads CASSPGQVLNGEQYF. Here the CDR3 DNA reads TGCGCCAGCAGCCCAGGACAGGTCTTAAATGGCGAGCAGTACTTC.

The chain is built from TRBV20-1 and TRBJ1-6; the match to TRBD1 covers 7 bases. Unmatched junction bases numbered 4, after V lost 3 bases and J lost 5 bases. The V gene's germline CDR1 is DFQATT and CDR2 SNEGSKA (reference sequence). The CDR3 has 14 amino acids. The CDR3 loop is CSASPQGHNSPLHF. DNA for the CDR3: TGCAGTGCTAGTCCACAGGGGCATAATTCACCCCTCCACTTT.

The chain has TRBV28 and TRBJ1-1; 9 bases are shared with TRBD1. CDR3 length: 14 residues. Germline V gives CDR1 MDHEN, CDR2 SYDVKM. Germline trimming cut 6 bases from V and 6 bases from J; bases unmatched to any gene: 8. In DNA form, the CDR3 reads TGTGCCAGCAGAACAGGGGGCGCCGTTTCTGAAGCTTTCTTT. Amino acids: CASRTGGAVSEAFF.

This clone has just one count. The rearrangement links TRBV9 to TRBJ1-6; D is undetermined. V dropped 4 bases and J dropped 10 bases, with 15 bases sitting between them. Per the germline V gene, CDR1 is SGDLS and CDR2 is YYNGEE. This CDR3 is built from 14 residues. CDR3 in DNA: TGTGCCAGCAGCTCCACAGCACTAGAATCACCCCTCCACTTT. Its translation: CASSSTALESPLHF.

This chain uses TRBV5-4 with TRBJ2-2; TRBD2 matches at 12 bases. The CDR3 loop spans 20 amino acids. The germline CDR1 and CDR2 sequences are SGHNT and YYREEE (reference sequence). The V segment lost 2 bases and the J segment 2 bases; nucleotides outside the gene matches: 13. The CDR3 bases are TGTGCCAGCAGCTTACCACCGGGCCGGACTAGCGGGACTAACACCGGGGAGCTGTTTTTT. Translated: CASSLPPGRTSGTNTGELFF.

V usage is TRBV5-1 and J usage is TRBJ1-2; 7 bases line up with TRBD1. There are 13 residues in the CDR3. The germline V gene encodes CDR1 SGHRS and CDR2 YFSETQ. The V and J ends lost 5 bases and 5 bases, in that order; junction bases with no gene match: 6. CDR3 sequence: CASSFTGEYGYTF. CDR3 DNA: TGCGCCAGCAGTTTCACAGGGGAGTATGGCTACACCTTC.

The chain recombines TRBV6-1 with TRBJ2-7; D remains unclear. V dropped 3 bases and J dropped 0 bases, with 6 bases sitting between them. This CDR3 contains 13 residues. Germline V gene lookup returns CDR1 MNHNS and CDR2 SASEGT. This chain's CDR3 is CASSDRPSYEQYF. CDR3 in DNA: TGTGCCAGCAGTGACAGGCCCTCCTACGAGCAGTACTTC.

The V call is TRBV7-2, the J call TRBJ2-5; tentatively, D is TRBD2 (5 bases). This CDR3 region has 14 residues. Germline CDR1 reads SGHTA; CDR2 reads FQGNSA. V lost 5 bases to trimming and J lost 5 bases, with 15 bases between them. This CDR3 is CASSQSGTLETQYF. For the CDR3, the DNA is TGTGCCAGCAGCCAATCGGGAACGCTGGAGACCCAGTACTTC.

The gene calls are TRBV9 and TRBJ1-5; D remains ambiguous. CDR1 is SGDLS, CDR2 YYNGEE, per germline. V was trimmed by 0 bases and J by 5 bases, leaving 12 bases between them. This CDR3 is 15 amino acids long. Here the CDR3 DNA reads TGTGCCAGCAGCGTAGTGGGAGTGGGGTATCAGCCCCAGCATTTT. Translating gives CASSVVGVGYQPQHF. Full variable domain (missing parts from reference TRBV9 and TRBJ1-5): DSGVTQTPKHLITATGQRVTLRCSPRSGDLSVYWYQQSLDQGLQFLIQYYNGEERAKGNILERFSAQQFPDLHSELNLSSLELGDSALYFCASSVVGVGYQPQHFGDGTRLSIL.

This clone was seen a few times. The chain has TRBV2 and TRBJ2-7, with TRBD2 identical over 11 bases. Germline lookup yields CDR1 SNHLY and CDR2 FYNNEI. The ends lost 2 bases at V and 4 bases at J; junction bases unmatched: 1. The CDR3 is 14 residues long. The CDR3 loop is CASSESSGRYEQYF. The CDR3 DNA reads TGTGCCAGCAGTGAATCTAGCGGGAGGTACGAGCAGTACTTC.

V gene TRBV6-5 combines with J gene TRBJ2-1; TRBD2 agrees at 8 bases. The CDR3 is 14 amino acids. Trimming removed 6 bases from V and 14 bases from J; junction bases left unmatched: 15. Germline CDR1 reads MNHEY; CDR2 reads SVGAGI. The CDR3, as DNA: TGTGCCAGCAGGTCACTGAATAGCGGGAAAAAGGAGTTCTTC. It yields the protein CASRSLNSGKKEFF.